What follows are 4 T cell receptor beta chains derived from one specimen sequenced in a study of blood T cell repertoires in COVID-19. Sequencing was performed with immunoSEQ multiplex PCR; in TCRdb, only in-frame clones are kept and a portion is missing. The sample carries approximately 210,000 clones, around 86% recorded once. Sequenced material: PBMCs or T cells enriched from blood (not recorded which). These receptors all come from a man aged 25-40 years in a cohort exposed to, infected with or recovered from COVID-19 (not recorded which).

The chain carries TRBV6-5 and TRBJ2-4; possibly TRBD1 for D (6 bases). Trimming cost V 2 bases and J 5 bases, with 13 bases left between them. The CDR3 runs to 15 residues. Germline lookup yields CDR1 MNHEY and CDR2 SVGAGI. As DNA, the CDR3 is TGTGCCAGCAGTTACCAACAGGGCTTCCAAAACATTCAGTACTTC. Translation: CASSYQQGFQNIQYF.

This clone was seen more than once but under ten times. J is TRBJ2-7 and V is TRBV11-2, with 13 bases aligning to TRBD2. The CDR3 is 15 amino acids. Germline trimming cut 5 bases from V and 7 bases from J; bases unmatched to any gene: 8. Looked up from germline, CDR1 is SGHAT and CDR2 is FQNNGV. The CDR3 DNA reads as TGTGCCAGCAGCACCGGACTAGCGGGAGCGGGGGAGCAGTACTTC. This gives the protein CASSTGLAGAGEQYF.

CDR3 coding DNA: TGTGCCAGCAGCCCGACAGGGCGGGAGACCCAGTACTTC. As protein: CASSPTGRETQYF. The rearrangement uses TRBV28 and TRBJ2-5; 7 bases align to TRBD1. The junction had 6 bases not matched to a gene; V was cut back by 6 bases and J by 5 bases. The CDR3 is 13 residues long. Germline CDR1 MDHEN, CDR2 SYDVKM.

This clone appeared a few times. The V gene is TRBV19, the J gene TRBJ1-5, with TRBD1 matching 10 bases. The CDR3 is 19 amino acids. Germline CDR1 LNHDA, CDR2 SQIVND (reference sequence). V gave up 7 bases and J gave up 0 bases; unmatched junction bases: 15. The CDR3 spells CASTLTPGQGPLSNQPQHF. CDR3 nucleotide sequence: TGTGCCAGTACGCTTACCCCGGGACAGGGGCCCCTTAGCAATCAGCCCCAGCATTTT.